The sequence of this T cell receptor (beta chain) was determined in a study of blood T cell repertoires in COVID-19. About the research overall: The study drew acute and convalescent COVID-19 samples from the United States, Italy and Spain.

Enrollees, about 18 to 89 years old, lived in approximately 25 US areas. Recovered status applied to Cohort 3 donors who had two consecutive negative PCRs. It also applied to those with clearance or with symptom resolution. Clones were read by immunoSEQ multiplex PCR, and TCRdb kept only the in-frame ones, dropping some. The sample contains almost 200,000 clones, more than 70% of which appear only once. The germline V and J ends were trimmed by 3 bases and 0 bases, with 15 bases remaining between them. The CDR3 is 15 residues long. Looked up from germline, CDR1 is GTSNPN and CDR2 is SVGIG (reference sequence).

The sequence derives from a woman aged 18 to 35 who had recovered from COVID-19. The chain joins TRBV30 to TRBJ2-7; maybe TRBD1 (6 bases). Sequencing was done on a sample of PBMCs or T cells enriched from blood (not recorded which). This CDR3 is CAWREGTYSSYEQYF. The CDR3 DNA follows: TGTGCCTGGAGGGAAGGGACATATAGCTCCTACGAGCAGTACTTC.